The rows below give T cell receptor beta chains drawn from one sample of a study of blood T cells in healthy people across ages. TCRdb independently ran MiXCR on the 5' RACE reads; one entry per CDR3 protein. The table includes 650,000 to 1,000,000 distinct CDR3 sequences, 36% detected once. The source material was blood. The receptor source for this set is a man between 18 and 35 years old in good health. Each CDR3 is given with its conserved first and last residue. D genes are given only for firm matches. Clone size is not always given. Where it is, it says once, few, many or a class for expanded clones.

V: TRBV6-6
J: TRBJ1-4
size: -
D: TRBD1
CDR3: CASSYYRQGNEKLFF
DNA: TGTGCCAGCAGTTACTACCGACAGGGTAATGAAAAACTGTTTTTT

V: TRBV4-2
J: TRBJ1-2
size: many
D: TRBD1
CDR3: CASSQDRDRRGYTF
DNA: TGTGCCAGCAGCCAAGATAGGGACAGAAGGGGCTACACCTTC

V: TRBV12-3/TRBV12-4
J: TRBJ2-7
size: -
D: TRBD1
CDR3: CASRQTQGPARAQYF
DNA: TGTGCCAGCAGGCAAACACAGGGGCCAGCTAGGGCCCAGTACTTC

V: TRBV27
J: TRBJ2-7
size: many
D: -
CDR3: CASSLQQTGYEQYF
DNA: TGTGCCAGCAGTTTACAACAGACTGGCTACGAGCAGTACTTC

V: TRBV10-3
J: TRBJ2-5
size: -
D: -
CDR3: CATRWEQGGETQYF
DNA: TGTGCCACCAGATGGGAACAGGGTGGGGAGACCCAGTACTTC

V: TRBV20-1
J: TRBJ1-2
size: few
D: -
CDR3: CSARGTSTGGYTF
DNA: TGCAGTGCTAGGGGAACCTCCACGGGTGGCTACACCTTC

V: TRBV7-2
J: TRBJ2-5
size: many
D: -
CDR3: CASSLATDQETQYF
DNA: TGTGCCAGCAGCTTAGCTACAGATCAAGAGACCCAGTACTTC

V: TRBV6-4
J: TRBJ1-5
size: -
D: -
CDR3: CASRPGGSDQPQHF
DNA: TGTGCCAGCAGACCCGGAGGGAGCGATCAGCCCCAGCATTTT

V: TRBV20-1
J: TRBJ2-7
size: many
D: -
CDR3: CSAPFEGEEQYF
DNA: TGCAGTGCTCCCTTCGAGGGGGAAGAGCAGTACTTC

V: TRBV20-1
J: TRBJ2-1
size: -
D: TRBD1
CDR3: CSAIPGTGVLGSYNEQFF
DNA: TGCAGTGCTATCCCCGGGACAGGGGTCTTGGGGTCCTACAATGAGCAGTTCTTC

V: TRBV14
J: TRBJ2-3
size: -
D: TRBD2
CDR3: CASSQLAPFGDTQYF
DNA: TGTGCCAGCAGTCAACTAGCGCCCTTCGGGGATACGCAGTATTTT

V: TRBV3-1
J: TRBJ2-1
size: -
D: -
CDR3: CASSQVKKTGINEQFF
DNA: TGTGCCAGCAGCCAAGTAAAGAAAACAGGGATCAATGAGCAGTTCTTC

V: TRBV6-2/TRBV6-3
J: TRBJ2-7
size: -
D: -
CDR3: CASKSTAAGPYEQYF
DNA: TGTGCCAGCAAATCCACGGCGGCAGGGCCCTACGAGCAGTACTTC

V: TRBV5-5
J: TRBJ1-1
size: -
D: -
CDR3: CASSGFLQGMNTEAFF
DNA: TGTGCCAGCAGCGGATTTCTGCAGGGTATGAACACTGAAGCTTTCTTT

V: TRBV9
J: TRBJ1-6
size: -
D: -
CDR3: CASAPGYSHNSPLHF
DNA: TGTGCCAGCGCCCCGGGCTATTCACATAATTCACCCCTCCACTTT

V: TRBV5-6
J: TRBJ2-5
size: -
D: TRBD1
CDR3: CASSPIDRDDQETQYF
DNA: TGTGCCAGCAGCCCGATCGACAGGGACGACCAAGAGACCCAGTACTTC

V: TRBV11-2
J: TRBJ2-5
size: few
D: -
CDR3: CASSVGVVETQYF
DNA: TGTGCCAGCAGCGTAGGAGTTGTGGAGACCCAGTACTTC

V: TRBV4-3
J: TRBJ1-5
size: -
D: -
CDR3: CASSQDRRGQLQHF
DNA: TGCGCCAGCAGCCAAGATAGGCGGGGTCAGCTCCAGCATTTT

V: TRBV6-5
J: TRBJ1-2
size: -
D: -
CDR3: CASSYSEAGYGYTF
DNA: TGTGCCAGCAGTTACTCGGAGGCTGGCTATGGCTACACCTTC

V: TRBV7-9
J: TRBJ1-4
size: -
D: -
CDR3: CTSSLDEKLFF
DNA: TGTACCAGCAGCTTAGATGAAAAACTGTTTTTT

V: TRBV11-2
J: TRBJ2-1
size: many
D: TRBD1
CDR3: CASSLSWPGNYGQERTVNYNEQFF
DNA: TGTGCCAGCAGCTTAAGTTGGCCTGGGAACTATGGACAGGAGAGGACGGTCAACTACAATGAGCAGTTCTTC

V: TRBV12-3/TRBV12-4
J: TRBJ2-2
size: few
D: -
CDR3: CAGANTGELFF
DNA: TGTGCCGGGGCGAACACCGGGGAGCTGTTTTTT

V: TRBV7-9
J: TRBJ2-3
size: few
D: -
CDR3: CASSLTDPSTDTQYF
DNA: TGTGCCAGCAGCTTGACAGATCCTAGCACAGATACGCAGTATTTT

V: TRBV13
J: TRBJ2-1
size: -
D: TRBD2
CDR3: CASSIAGGPYNEQLF
DNA: TGTGCCAGCAGCATAGCGGGGGGGCCTTACAATGAGCAGCTCTTC

V: TRBV5-1
J: TRBJ2-3
size: -
D: -
CDR3: CASSLEIGEDTQYF
DNA: TGCGCCAGCAGCCTAGAGATCGGTGAAGATACGCAGTATTTT

V: TRBV14
J: TRBJ2-3
size: many
D: -
CDR3: CASSLYRDTQYF
DNA: TGTGCCAGCAGCCTCTACCGCGATACGCAGTATTTT

V: TRBV2
J: TRBJ1-4
size: -
D: -
CDR3: CASSDRRASEKLFF
DNA: TGTGCCAGCAGTGATCGCCGGGCCAGCGAAAAACTGTTTTTT

V: TRBV20-1
J: TRBJ1-5
size: few
D: -
CDR3: CSASEPDNQPQHF
DNA: TGCAGTGCTAGTGAACCTGATAATCAGCCCCAGCATTTT

V: TRBV20-1
J: TRBJ2-5
size: few
D: -
CDR3: CSARDSFSSETQYF
DNA: TGCAGTGCTAGAGATTCGTTCTCGTCAGAGACCCAGTACTTC

V: TRBV4-1
J: TRBJ1-5
size: -
D: TRBD1
CDR3: CASSPSRDRDWSNQPQHF
DNA: TGCGCCAGCAGCCCGTCCCGGGACAGGGACTGGAGCAATCAGCCCCAGCATTTT

V: TRBV5-1
J: TRBJ2-5
size: many
D: -
CDR3: CASSPEPSQETQYF
DNA: TGCGCCAGCAGCCCCGAACCTAGCCAAGAGACCCAGTACTTC

V: TRBV7-9
J: TRBJ1-3
size: once
D: TRBD1
CDR3: CASSLSDRAGNTIYF
DNA: TGTGCCAGCAGCTTATCCGACAGGGCTGGAAACACCATATATTTT

V: TRBV4-3
J: TRBJ1-1
size: -
D: -
CDR3: CASSQEGGRVAFF
DNA: TGCGCCAGCAGCCAAGAAGGGGGGCGGGTAGCTTTCTTT

V: TRBV6-1
J: TRBJ2-1
size: -
D: -
CDR3: CASSPRRAVGAPPYNEQFF
DNA: TGTGCCAGCAGCCCTCGGCGAGCGGTAGGGGCGCCCCCCTACAATGAGCAGTTCTTC

V: TRBV12-3/TRBV12-4
J: TRBJ2-1
size: few
D: TRBD2
CDR3: CASSPVGLAGNEQFF
DNA: TGTGCCAGCAGTCCAGTTGGCTTAGCGGGAAATGAGCAGTTCTTC

V: TRBV20-1
J: TRBJ2-2
size: -
D: -
CDR3: CSARDPGWGELFF
DNA: TGCAGTGCTAGAGATCCGGGTTGGGGGGAGCTGTTTTTT

V: TRBV12-3/TRBV12-4
J: TRBJ1-1
size: -
D: TRBD1
CDR3: CASRPSGTANTEAFF
DNA: TGTGCCAGCAGACCCTCTGGGACAGCGAACACTGAAGCTTTCTTT

V: TRBV29-1
J: TRBJ2-2
size: -
D: -
CDR3: CSVVWGTGELFF
DNA: TGCAGCGTTGTTTGGGGGACCGGGGAGCTGTTTTTT

V: TRBV2
J: TRBJ1-2
size: -
D: -
CDR3: CASIPDARGGSNYGYTF
DNA: TGTGCCAGCATTCCCGATGCCCGGGGGGGCAGTAACTATGGCTACACCTTC

V: TRBV15
J: TRBJ2-6
size: many
D: -
CDR3: CATSRAADSGANVLTF
DNA: TGTGCCACCAGCAGAGCTGCAGACTCTGGGGCCAACGTCCTGACTTTC

V: TRBV5-1
J: TRBJ1-1
size: -
D: -
CDR3: CASSLPWTGRMNTEVFF
DNA: TGCGCCAGCAGCTTGCCCTGGACGGGCCGAATGAACACTGAAGTTTTCTTT

V: TRBV20-1
J: TRBJ2-1
size: -
D: -
CDR3: CSAEKAASYNEQFF
DNA: TGCAGTGCTGAGAAAGCGGCCTCCTACAATGAGCAGTTCTTC